One and the same sample provided the 8 T cell receptor beta chains below, sequenced in a study of blood T cell repertoires in COVID-19. Only in-frame clones appear in the TCRdb table, and some are missing; sequencing was by immunoSEQ multiplex PCR. Of about 250,000 clones in the sample, 65% to 90% were seen once. Source material: PBMCs or T cells enriched from blood (not recorded which). The receptors shown here come from a man aged 35-49 years who had recovered from COVID-19.

The chain is built from TRBV21-1 and TRBJ2-3; the table names TRBD2, a call not compared with the DNA. TRBV21-1 is a listed pseudogene. This CDR3 is 14 amino acids long. The CDR3 sequence is CAPGAGNFTDTQYF. CDR3 sequence (DNA): TGTGCCCCTGGGGCGGGAAATTTCACAGATACGCAGTATTTT.

The chain employs TRBV27 and TRBJ1-2, with 9 positions matching TRBD1. CDR1 MNHEY and CDR2 SMNVEV come from the germline V gene (reference sequence). The V segment lost 4 bases and the J segment 6 bases; nucleotides outside the gene matches: 9. The CDR3 has 15 amino acids. The CDR3 nucleotides are TGTGCCAGCAGTTCCGGGACAGGGCTTTTAGATGGCTACACCTTC. It codes for CASSSGTGLLDGYTF.

The CDR3 coding sequence is TGTGCCAGCAGTCGACTAGGAGGGCGGTTCTTC. It translates to CASSRLGGRFF. The chain combines TRBV28 with TRBJ2-1, with D possibly being TRBD2 (6 bases). Trimming cost V 5 bases and J 15 bases, with 14 bases left between them. Germline lookup yields CDR1 MDHEN and CDR2 SYDVKM. The CDR3 length is 11 residues.

This rearrangement joins TRBV5-5 to TRBJ2-7, with TRBD2 matching 7 bases. J was trimmed by 0 bases and V by 0 bases; bases with no gene match: 9. The CDR3 consists of 17 residues. Germline lookup yields CDR1 SGHKS and CDR2 YYEKEE (reference sequence). The CDR3 protein is CASSLGAGQESSYEQYF. DNA for the CDR3: TGTGCCAGCAGCTTGGGAGCGGGGCAGGAGAGCTCCTACGAGCAGTACTTC.

This clone was counted a few times. The chain carries TRBV28 and TRBJ2-2; 11 bases are a match to TRBD2. V shed 8 bases and J 0 bases; nucleotides not matched to a gene: 14. CDR1 is MDHEN and CDR2 is SYDVKM in the germline V gene. This CDR3 contains 19 residues. The CDR3 DNA is TGTGCCAGCCGCAGTTTATCAGGACTAGCGGGTACGAACACCGGGGAGCTGTTTTTT. Residues: CASRSLSGLAGTNTGELFF.

This clone was observed a few times. This chain links TRBV27 with TRBJ1-2; D is unresolved. The germline gives CDR1 MNHEY, CDR2 SMNVEV (reference sequence). V was cut by 0 bases and J by 1 base, with 12 bases left in between. This CDR3 has 16 residues. In DNA, the CDR3 is TGTGCCAGCAGTTTATCCCAGGCCTCCTTTAACTATGGCTACACCTTC. Its translation: CASSLSQASFNYGYTF.

The chain uses TRBV30 and TRBJ2-7, with 8 bases fitting TRBD2. With 2 bases clipped from V and 3 bases from J, the junction kept 12 bases outside the gene matches. Germline assignment: CDR1 GTSNPN and CDR2 SVGIG (reference sequence). CDR3 length: 16 residues. This CDR3 reads CAWSLNTGTSIYEQYF. The CDR3 nucleotides are TGTGCCTGGAGTCTAAATACCGGGACTAGTATCTACGAGCAGTACTTC.

The rearrangement uses TRBV9 and TRBJ2-2; 7 nucleotides agree with TRBD2. The CDR3 runs to 18 residues. Trimming cost V 0 bases and J 4 bases; bases outside gene matches: 12. Germline lookup yields CDR1 SGDLS and CDR2 YYNGEE. In DNA, the CDR3 is TGTGCCAGCAGCGTAGGAAGTATGGGGCGGGGGATCACCGGGGAGCTGTTTTTT. It yields the protein CASSVGSMGRGITGELFF.